These 20 T cell receptor beta chains were all obtained from the same sample, sequenced in a study of OX40 agonist ivuxolimab in advanced cancers. The receptor library was made with the immunoSEQ multiplex PCR assay. The source is immuneACCESS, and TCRdb retained only in-frame sequences with V and J called. Part of the clones is not carried over; for the studies checked, unresolved V genes explain less than half of this, and the remainder is unexplained. This sample has some 70,000 clones in its table, and around 88% of those were observed once. Around 2.6% of the sample is held by the ten biggest clonotypes. The specimen was CD4+ or CD8+ T cells sorted from blood, collected in a trial of the OX40 agonist ivuxolimab. These receptors originate from an adult with an advanced solid tumor such as melanoma, head and neck, liver or kidney cancer.

The sample holds one count of this clone. The chain carries TRBV5-6 and TRBJ2-7, with TRBD2 matching 9 bases. The CDR3 is 14 residues long. The V gene end was trimmed by 6 bases and the J gene end by 6 bases; junction bases not matched to a gene: 10. Per germline, CDR1 SGHDT and CDR2 YYEEEE. The CDR3 bases are TGTGCCAGCAACCTGCCGGGACTAGCAGGCGAGCAGTACTTC. As protein: CASNLPGLAGEQYF.

The chain couples TRBV10-3 to TRBJ2-6; TRBD2 matches 10 bases. Germline V gene sequence: CDR1 ENHRY, CDR2 SYGVKD. The CDR3 is 18 residues long. V shed 8 bases, J shed 4 bases, and the junction held 14 bases outside the gene matches. The CDR3 DNA reads as TGTGCCATCCCGTCATCCCAGCGGGGGGGTTCCGGGGCCAACGTCCTGACTTTC. Its translation: CAIPSSQRGGSGANVLTF.

The chain has TRBV10-1 and TRBJ2-2; D may match TRBD1 or TRBD2 (5 bases each). V gave up 0 bases and J gave up 2 bases, with 16 bases separating them. Germline assignment: CDR1 WNHNN and CDR2 SYGVQD (reference sequence). CDR3 size: 18 residues. Here the CDR3 reads CASSESLPGPTNTGELFF. CDR3 sequence (DNA): TGCGCCAGCAGTGAGTCCCTTCCGGGACCAACCAACACCGGGGAGCTGTTTTTT.

The chain carries TRBV5-1 and TRBJ2-1; unclear D gene. V shed 1 base and J shed 6 bases, with 5 bases lying between them. CDR3 length: 12 amino acids. Germline V gene lookup returns CDR1 SGHRS and CDR2 YFSETQ. The CDR3 here is CASSLTVNEQFF. The CDR3 nucleotides are TGCGCCAGCAGCTTGACAGTCAATGAGCAGTTCTTC.

V usage is TRBV27 and J usage is TRBJ1-2; 10 nucleotides agree with TRBD1. J was trimmed by 3 bases and V by 4 bases; bases with no gene match: 8. Germline CDR1 MNHEY, CDR2 SMNVEV (reference sequence). The CDR3 covers 16 residues. CDR3 nucleotide sequence: TGTGCCAGCAGTTCCGTCCCGGGACAGGGGCACTATGGCTACACCTTC. Protein: CASSSVPGQGHYGYTF.

The chain combines TRBV19 with TRBJ2-7; TRBD1 matches 8 bases. Trimming took 5 bases from V and 3 from J; bases not matched to a gene: 9. The CDR3 covers 15 residues. CDR1 is LNHDA and CDR2 is SQIVND in the germline V gene (reference sequence). CDR3 sequence: CASSAPGTGFYEQYF. For the CDR3, the DNA is TGTGCCAGTAGTGCACCCGGGACAGGTTTCTACGAGCAGTACTTC.

J is TRBJ1-2 and V is TRBV28; TRBD1 matches at 8 bases. After removal of 6 bases from V and 2 bases from J, the junction contained 8 bases not matched to a gene. CDR1 is MDHEN and CDR2 is SYDVKM in the germline V gene. The CDR3 length is 15 residues. CDR3 in amino acids: CASRTTGGANYGYTF. CDR3 bases: TGTGCCAGCAGAACCACAGGGGGAGCCAACTATGGCTACACCTTC.

V usage is TRBV6-5 and J usage is TRBJ2-7; D is unclear. Trimming shortened V by 10 bases and J by 5 bases, and 18 bases separated the two germline ends. The length of the CDR3 is 13 residues. The germline CDR1 and CDR2 sequences are MNHEY and SVGAGI. CDR3 nucleotide sequence: TGTGCCACCCAAAGGGCCAGTTCGGACGAGCAGTACTTC. Its protein product is CATQRASSDEQYF.

The J gene is TRBJ1-1, the V gene TRBV2, with 8 bases aligning to TRBD1. Trimming at V came to 8 bases and at J to 7 bases, leaving 15 bases not matched to a gene. Germline CDR1 SNHLY, CDR2 FYNNEI. The CDR3 consists of 15 residues. As DNA, the CDR3 is TGTGCCAGCCGACAGGGGTCGGGTGGGACGAGTGAAGCTTTCTTT. As protein: CASRQGSGGTSEAFF.

Comment on this clone: The sample contains more than one DNA sequence encoding this CDR3. The chain carries TRBV6-5 and TRBJ2-7; D is perhaps TRBD1 (5 bases). Trimming removed 5 bases from V and 4 bases from J, with 12 bases in between. The CDR3 is made up of 13 amino acids. Germline V gene data show CDR1 as MNHEY and CDR2 as SVGAGI. The CDR3 DNA reads TGTGCCAGCAGTCGAGACAGACCTTACGAGCAGTACTTC. It yields the protein CASSRDRPYEQYF.

This rearrangement joins TRBV7-8 to TRBJ2-1, with 7 nucleotides matching TRBD1. Germline loops: CDR1 SGHVS, CDR2 FQNEAQ. CDR3 size: 15 residues. V lost 2 bases, J lost 3 bases, and 4 bases stayed unmatched. The CDR3 coding sequence is TGTGCCAGCAGCTTAAGATGGACAGGCTACAATGAGCAGTTCTTC. Protein product: CASSLRWTGYNEQFF.

The rearrangement links TRBV6-1 to TRBJ1-6, with TRBD1 matching 12 bases. This CDR3 spans 17 amino acids. The germline CDR1 and CDR2 sequences are MNHNS and SASEGT. The trim removed 2 bases at V and 7 bases at J, leaving 6 bases unmatched. The CDR3: CASSERSGTGGNSPLHF. The CDR3, as DNA: TGTGCCAGCAGTGAACGATCCGGGACAGGGGGCAATTCACCCCTCCACTTT.

This clone was picked up one time. The chain employs TRBV5-5 and TRBJ2-1; D not resolved. Looked up from germline, CDR1 is SGHKS and CDR2 is YYEKEE (reference sequence). V was cut by 3 bases and J by 1 base, with 8 bases left in between. This CDR3 is built from 14 residues. DNA of the CDR3: TGTGCCAGCAGCTCTGACGGTTCCTACAATGAGCAGTTCTTC. Amino acid sequence: CASSSDGSYNEQFF.

The V and J genes are TRBV2 and TRBJ2-4; D may be TRBD1 (6 bases). Germline assignment: CDR1 SNHLY and CDR2 FYNNEI. The CDR3 contains 18 residues. Between the trimmed V and J ends, which lost 5 bases and 0 bases, there was a span of 20 bases. CDR3 sequence reads: CASSPGQLRSQAKNIQYF. In DNA form, the CDR3 reads TGTGCCAGCAGTCCCGGACAGTTAAGGAGCCAAGCCAAAAACATTCAGTACTTC. Using reference TRBV2 and TRBJ2-4 for the parts outside the CDR3, the full variable domain is EPEVTQTPSHQVTQMGQEVILRCVPISNHLYFYWYRQILGQKVEFLVSFYNNEISEKSEIFDDQFSVERPDGSNFTLKIRSTKLEDSAMYFCASSPGQLRSQAKNIQYFGAGTRLSVL.

The V and J genes are TRBV28 and TRBJ1-5; D is possibly TRBD1 (5 bases). The CDR3 loop spans 14 amino acids. Per the germline V gene, CDR1 is MDHEN and CDR2 is SYDVKM. With 3 bases removed from V and 3 bases from J, the gap between germline ends came to 9 bases. In nucleotides, the CDR3 is TGTGCCAGCAGTTTGGAGGGGACCAATCAGCCCCAGCATTTT. Translation gives CASSLEGTNQPQHF.

The chain carries TRBV7-9 and TRBJ2-1; 8 nucleotides line up with TRBD1. The trim removed 4 bases at V and 3 bases at J, leaving 8 bases unmatched. The length of the CDR3 is 16 residues. Per germline, CDR1 SEHNR and CDR2 FQNEAQ (reference sequence). The CDR3 loop reads CASSSHRQGNYNEQFF. CDR3 nucleotides: TGTGCCAGCAGCTCTCATAGACAGGGGAACTACAATGAGCAGTTCTTC.

This clone was observed once. The CDR3 protein is CASSQELVAPNEQFF. Here the CDR3 DNA reads TGTGCCAGCAGCCAAGAGCTAGTGGCCCCCAATGAGCAGTTCTTC. The chain combines TRBV4-2 with TRBJ2-1; D call uncertain. The CDR3 is made up of 15 amino acids. Between the trimmed V and J ends, which lost 0 bases and 6 bases, there was a span of 12 bases. Per the germline V gene, CDR1 is LGHNA and CDR2 is YNFKEQ.

The chain carries TRBV19 and TRBJ1-3; 10 nucleotides line up with TRBD1. The length of the CDR3 is 16 residues. Germline assignment: CDR1 LNHDA and CDR2 SQIVND (reference sequence). J lost 0 bases, V lost 6 bases, and 5 bases had no gene match. CDR3 sequence reads: CASRRQGAFSGNTIYF. In DNA form, the CDR3 reads TGTGCCAGTAGGCGACAGGGGGCCTTCTCTGGAAACACCATATATTTT.

This clone has a single count. J is TRBJ1-2 and V is TRBV5-1, with D possibly TRBD1 on 5 matching bases. Germline lookup yields CDR1 SGHRS and CDR2 YFSETQ. Trimming took off 0 bases at V and 7 bases at J, with 19 bases between the two ends. The CDR3 sequence is 16 residues long. The CDR3 reads CASSLELGGRTGGYTF. CDR3 bases: TGCGCCAGCAGCTTGGAGTTGGGGGGACGCACCGGTGGCTACACCTTC.

This sequence joins TRBV7-3 and TRBJ1-1; D perhaps matches TRBD1 (5 bases). V lost 5 bases and J 1 base, leaving 8 bases between the germline ends. The germline V gene encodes CDR1 SGHTA and CDR2 FQGTGA. CDR3 length: 13 amino acids. The CDR3: CASSQQENTEAFF. CDR3 nucleotides: TGTGCCAGCAGCCAACAGGAGAACACTGAAGCTTTCTTT.